The present T cell receptor beta chain was sequenced within a study of OX40 agonist ivuxolimab in advanced cancers. Data came from immunoSEQ multiplex PCR; TCRdb stores just in-frame clones and leaves some out. The repertoire holds 20,000 to 25,000 clones, with around 83% as singletons. The germline V gene encodes CDR1 SEHNR and CDR2 FQNEAQ (reference sequence). The J segment lost 6 bases and the V segment lost 4 bases, leaving 11 bases of the junction unmatched. The CDR3 loop spans 15 amino acids. Samples of blood were obtained at baseline, on cycle 4 day 1, and on cycle 7 day 1. The sample here was CD4+ or CD8+ T cells sorted from blood, taken in a trial of the OX40 agonist ivuxolimab. This TCR derives from an adult with an advanced solid tumor such as melanoma, head and neck, liver or kidney cancer. This chain connects TRBV7-9 to TRBJ1-1; 7 nucleotides align to TRBD1. The CDR3 nucleotides read TGTGCCAGCAGCTCTCGGATCGACAGGGCGCCTGAAGCTTTCTTT. Its protein is CASSSRIDRAPEAFF.